One and the same sample provided the 20 T cell receptor beta chains below, sequenced in a study of immune evolution from preneoplasia to lung adenocarcinoma. The repertoire was sequenced with immunoSEQ multiplex PCR; TCRdb's copy has only in-frame clones and lacks some. The sample includes over 11,000 clones, around three quarters of them seen just once. Sequencing used FFPE minimally invasive lung adenocarcinoma tissue. The receptor set was obtained from a person aged 65-85 years with lung adenocarcinoma.

The table lists this clone with a few counts. The J gene is TRBJ1-1, the V gene TRBV6-4, with TRBD1 matching 7 bases. Losses at the gene ends were 8 bases for V and 1 base for J; bases not matched to a gene: 7. Per the germline V gene, CDR1 is MRHNA and CDR2 is SNTAGT. The CDR3 runs to 14 residues. DNA of the CDR3: TGTGCCAGCCGTAGAGGGGGCCCGAACACTGAAGCTTTCTTT. Its protein is CASRRGGPNTEAFF.

The rearrangement uses TRBV28 and TRBJ1-1; D remains unclear. Germline V gene lookup returns CDR1 MDHEN and CDR2 SYDVKM. The CDR3 is 13 amino acids. The V gene lost 2 bases and the J gene lost 1 base, with 5 bases spanning the gap. CDR3 in DNA: TGTGCCAGCAGTTTACCAGGGAACACTGAAGCTTTCTTT. This encodes CASSLPGNTEAFF. The full variable domain, completed using reference TRBV28 and TRBJ1-1, is DVKVTQSSRYLVKRTGEKVFLECVQDMDHENMFWYRQDPGLGLRLIYFSYDVKMKEKGDIPEGYSVSREKKERFSLILESASTNQTSMYLCASSLPGNTEAFFGQGTRLTVV.

The rearrangement uses TRBV27 and TRBJ2-3, with D hard to call. In germline, CDR1 is MNHEY, CDR2 SMNVEV (reference sequence). This CDR3 is built from 15 residues. Trimming took off 3 bases at V and 10 bases at J, with 20 bases between the two ends. This chain's CDR3 is CASSFTDSHRFPQYF. The CDR3 DNA reads TGTGCCAGCAGTTTTACCGACTCTCATAGATTTCCGCAGTATTTT.

This CDR3 reads CASSYDSLYGYTF. CDR3 DNA sequence: TGTGCCAGCAGTTATGACAGCCTCTATGGCTACACCTTC. The genes are TRBV6-5 and TRBJ1-2; perhaps TRBD1 as D (5 bases). This CDR3 contains 13 residues. Germline values: CDR1 MNHEY, CDR2 SVGAGI. The V gene lost 3 bases and the J gene lost 4 bases, with 9 bases spanning the gap.

V gene TRBV7-9 combines with J gene TRBJ2-2; TRBD2 matches 10 bases. The ends lost 5 bases at V and 7 bases at J; junction bases unmatched: 7. Germline CDR1 and CDR2: SEHNR and FQNEAQ (reference sequence). The CDR3 runs 15 residues. CDR3 DNA sequence: TGTGCCAGCAGCCTCTCTAGCGGGAGAGACGGGGAGCTGTTTTTT. Its protein is CASSLSSGRDGELFF.

The chain uses TRBV7-9 and TRBJ2-7, with 12 bases fitting TRBD2. With 3 bases clipped from V and 6 bases from J, the junction kept 3 bases outside the gene matches. The germline V gene has CDR1 SEHNR and CDR2 FQNEAQ (reference sequence). This CDR3 has 14 amino acids. CDR3 DNA: TGTGCCAGCAGCTTCCAACTAGCGGGGGGCGAGCAGTACTTC. It is translated as CASSFQLAGGEQYF.

As for this clone: A read error may account for a junction end that differs from germline. The chain is built from TRBV9 and TRBJ2-4, with 7 bases fitting TRBD1. Germline lookup yields CDR1 SGDLS and CDR2 YYNGEE. This CDR3 region has 12 residues. The CDR3 loop is CASSRTGNNQYF. CDR3 DNA: TGTGCCAGCAGTAGGACAGGCAACAATCAGTACTTC.

CDR3 amino acids: CASRRTGGGQPQHF. The CDR3 DNA reads TGTGCCAGCAGGAGGACAGGGGGTGGTCAGCCCCAGCATTTT. The V and J genes are TRBV28 and TRBJ1-5, with 10 bases lining up with TRBD1. The junction had 5 bases not matched to a gene; V was cut back by 6 bases and J by 6 bases. The CDR3 is 14 amino acids. CDR1 is MDHEN, CDR2 SYDVKM, per germline.

The rearrangement joins TRBV27 to TRBJ1-1; no clear D. The germline V and J ends were trimmed by 6 bases and 0 bases, with 17 bases remaining between them. CDR3 size: 16 residues. Germline-derived CDR1 and CDR2 are MNHEY and SMNVEV (reference sequence). DNA of the CDR3: TGTGCCAGCAGCGATGTCTCCGTTAACCTGAACACTGAAGCTTTCTTT. Protein sequence: CASSDVSVNLNTEAFF.

The genes are TRBV11-3 and TRBJ2-2, with D unclear. Germline values: CDR1 SGHNT, CDR2 YENEEA. The V end was cut by 5 bases, the J end by 0 bases, with 10 bases between. The CDR3 runs 15 residues. The CDR3, as DNA: TGTGCCAGCAGCCTCATGGGCTCGAACACCGGGGAGCTGTTTTTT. It translates to CASSLMGSNTGELFF.

The chain joins TRBV7-9 to TRBJ1-2; D gene uncertain. Germline loops: CDR1 SEHNR, CDR2 FQNEAQ (reference sequence). Between the trimmed V and J ends, which lost 5 bases and 4 bases, there was a span of 11 bases. The CDR3 has 13 residues. CDR3 region: CASSATFGYGYTF. The CDR3 DNA is TGTGCCAGCAGCGCGACTTTTGGCTATGGCTACACCTTC. The entire variable domain, with the rest obtained from reference TRBV7-9 and TRBJ1-2, is as follows: DTGVSQNPRHKITKRGQNVTFRCDPISEHNRLYWYRQTLGQGPEFLTYFQNEAQLEKSRLLSDRFSAERPKGSFSTLEIQRTEQGDSAMYLCASSATFGYGYTFGSGTRLTVV.

This clone came up once. The chain combines TRBV19 with TRBJ2-1; 16 bases map to TRBD2. Trimming took 5 bases from V and 8 from J; bases not matched to a gene: 18. Germline V gene sequence: CDR1 LNHDA, CDR2 SQIVND (reference sequence). The CDR3 has 20 residues. CDR3 in DNA: TGTGCCAGTAGTCCAGAGGGACTAGCGGGGGGGCATATATCGGTCGATGAGCAGTTCTTC. Its protein is CASSPEGLAGGHISVDEQFF.

The rearrangement joins TRBV4-2 to TRBJ2-5; D is unresolved. This CDR3 spans 16 amino acids. Germline V gene data show CDR1 as LGHNA and CDR2 as YNFKEQ. Trimming cost V 1 base and J 3 bases, with 15 bases left between them. The DNA of the CDR3 is TGTGCCAGCAGCCAAGGCATTGTTCCTAGAGAAGAGACCCAGTACTTC. Protein product: CASSQGIVPREETQYF.

For this clone: The junction and the germline gene differ at one end; a read error may be behind it. The chain is built from TRBV28 and TRBJ1-5; D gene unclear. The V gene's germline CDR1 is MDHEN and CDR2 SYDVKM. The CDR3 totals 12 residues. The CDR3 spells CTSSSNNQPQHF. The CDR3 DNA is TGTACCAGCAGTTCTAACAATCAGCCCCAGCATTTT.

The genes are TRBV2 and TRBJ2-3, with D possibly matching TRBD2 (5 bases). The CDR3 totals 12 residues. Germline CDR1 SNHLY, CDR2 FYNNEI. V dropped 8 bases and J dropped 6 bases, with 12 bases sitting between them. The CDR3 spells CASGIRGDTQYF. CDR3 nucleotides: TGTGCCAGCGGGATCAGAGGGGATACGCAGTATTTT. Full variable domain (rest looked up from reference TRBV2 and TRBJ2-3): EPEVTQTPSHQVTQMGQEVILRCVPISNHLYFYWYRQILGQKVEFLVSFYNNEISEKSEIFDDQFSVERPDGSNFTLKIRSTKLEDSAMYFCASGIRGDTQYFGPGTRLTVL.

This clone was seen once. The chain recombines TRBV19 with TRBJ2-7; maybe TRBD2 (5 bases). The V gene's germline CDR1 is LNHDA and CDR2 SQIVND (reference sequence). The CDR3 contains 16 residues. Trimming cost V 3 bases and J 2 bases, with 17 bases left between them. DNA of the CDR3: TGTGCCAGTAGTATTGGGTTTCGGCGGGTGGCCTACGAGCAGTACTTC. It yields the protein CASSIGFRRVAYEQYF.

The rearrangement links TRBV9 to TRBJ2-3; D is perhaps TRBD2 (5 bases). In germline, CDR1 is SGDLS, CDR2 YYNGEE. Trimming took off 0 bases at V and 1 base at J, with 9 bases between the two ends. The CDR3 is 15 residues long. The CDR3 loop is CASSVGTQRTDTQYF. The CDR3 DNA reads TGTGCCAGCAGCGTAGGGACTCAACGCACAGATACGCAGTATTTT.

The CDR3 is CASSLGQSGYEQYF. In DNA form, the CDR3 reads TGCGCCAGCAGCTTGGGACAGTCGGGCTACGAGCAGTACTTC. V usage is TRBV5-1 and J usage is TRBJ2-7; D possibly corresponds to TRBD1 (5 bases). V was trimmed by 0 bases and J by 3 bases, leaving 10 bases between them. The CDR3 loop spans 14 amino acids. Germline CDR1 SGHRS, CDR2 YFSETQ.

The V and J genes are TRBV27 and TRBJ1-6; maybe TRBD1 (5 bases). The CDR3 contains 13 residues. The germline gives CDR1 MNHEY, CDR2 SMNVEV (reference sequence). V lost 6 bases and J lost 9, with 12 bases in between. In DNA form, the CDR3 reads TGTGCCAGCAGACAGCAGGGCAGTTCACCCCTCCACTTT. This translates into CASRQQGSSPLHF.

The rearrangement joins TRBV5-5 to TRBJ1-3, with D unclear. The V end was cut by 4 bases, the J end by 8 bases, with 19 bases between. This CDR3 has 15 amino acids. CDR1 is SGHKS and CDR2 is YYEKEE in the germline V gene (reference sequence). In DNA form, the CDR3 reads TGTGCCAGCAGCGCCGGTCCAGGCCCCGGACACACCATATATTTT. As protein: CASSAGPGPGHTIYF.